Listed here are 17 T cell receptor beta chains from one sample, sequenced in a study of cytomegalovirus exposure and HLA in healthy donors. This PCR relied on a set of 60 Vbeta primers and 13 Jbeta primers. TCRdb's copy holds only in-frame clones and misses some; the assay was immunoSEQ multiplex PCR. The repertoire holds approximately 120,000 clones, with roughly 80% as singletons. The source material was PBMCs. These receptor sequences come from a young man in good health and CMV-seronegative.

The chain has TRBV9 and TRBJ1-4; D is ambiguous. V lost 1 base, J lost 7 bases, and 17 bases lay in between. Germline assignment: CDR1 SGDLS and CDR2 YYNGEE. The CDR3 length is 16 residues. The CDR3 here is CASSVSGLAGSEKLFF. The CDR3 DNA sequence: TGTGCCAGCAGCGTATCGGGCCTCGCGGGGAGTGAAAAACTGTTTTTT. Combining the CDR3 with reference TRBV9 and TRBJ1-4 gives the whole variable domain DSGVTQTPKHLITATGQRVTLRCSPRSGDLSVYWYQQSLDQGLQFLIQYYNGEERAKGNILERFSAQQFPDLHSELNLSSLELGDSALYFCASSVSGLAGSEKLFFGSGTQLSVL.

The J gene is TRBJ1-5, the V gene TRBV30; D might be TRBD1 (6 bases). The CDR3 runs to 13 residues. Trimming cost V 4 bases and J 1 base, with 8 bases left between them. Per the germline V gene, CDR1 is GTSNPN and CDR2 is SVGIG (reference sequence). The CDR3 DNA reads as TGTGCCTGGACAAGGGGGAGCAATCAGCCCCAGCATTTT. It encodes CAWTRGSNQPQHF.

This chain connects TRBV11-2 to TRBJ2-7; 10 nucleotides line up with TRBD2. This CDR3 contains 15 residues. The V and J ends lost 5 bases and 2 bases, in that order; junction bases with no gene match: 6. Per the germline V gene, CDR1 is SGHAT and CDR2 is FQNNGV. Written as DNA, the CDR3 is TGTGCCAGCAGCGAACTTAGCGGGAGGACCTACGAGCAGTACTTC. Its translation is CASSELSGRTYEQYF.

V usage is TRBV7-2 and J usage is TRBJ1-1; D is perhaps TRBD1 (6 bases). This CDR3 has 17 amino acids. V lost 3 bases to trimming and J lost 1 base, with 18 bases between them. Per germline, CDR1 SGHTA and CDR2 FQGNSA. The CDR3, as DNA: TGTGCCAGCAGCTTCCTCGGACTGGGACAAGGGAACACTGAAGCTTTCTTT. Protein: CASSFLGLGQGNTEAFF.

The chain joins TRBV5-5 to TRBJ2-7, with 12 bases matching TRBD2. CDR3 length: 14 residues. V lost 4 bases to trimming and J lost 6 bases; unmatched junction nucleotides: 5. CDR1 is SGHKS, CDR2 YYEKEE, per germline (reference sequence). CDR3 nucleotide sequence: TGTGCCAGCAGCGGGCCGGGACTAGCGGGCGAGCAGTACTTC. Protein product: CASSGPGLAGEQYF.

The V gene is TRBV6-5, the J gene TRBJ2-7; D uncertain. There are 12 residues in the CDR3. Looked up from germline, CDR1 is MNHEY and CDR2 is SVGAGI. Between the trimmed V and J ends, which lost 2 bases and 4 bases, there was a span of 6 bases. CDR3 nucleotide sequence: TGTGCCAGCAGTTACGGGCCTTACGAGCAGTACTTC. It codes for CASSYGPYEQYF.

V and J are TRBV29-1 and TRBJ1-6; 8 positions match TRBD1. J gave up 8 bases and V 7 bases, and 7 bases lay outside the gene matches. Germline V gives CDR1 SQVTM, CDR2 ANQGSEA. The CDR3 loop spans 13 amino acids. In nucleotides, the CDR3 is TGCAGCGCAGGGGACAGGCGCGATTCACCCCTCCACTTT. As protein: CSAGDRRDSPLHF.

V usage is TRBV9 and J usage is TRBJ2-1, with 10 bases that match TRBD2. The V segment lost 2 bases and the J segment 0 bases; nucleotides outside the gene matches: 11. Germline CDR1 is SGDLS and CDR2 is YYNGEE. The CDR3 extends over 19 amino acids. The CDR3 DNA is TGTGCCAGCAGCGTGCTAGCGGGAGCAGCTATGAGCTCCTACAATGAGCAGTTCTTC. It translates to CASSVLAGAAMSSYNEQFF.

The chain employs TRBV19 and TRBJ1-5, with 8 positions matching TRBD1. The CDR3 contains 12 residues. CDR1 is LNHDA and CDR2 is SQIVND in the germline V gene (reference sequence). With V trimmed by 8 bases and J by 5 bases, 2 bases remained unmatched. CDR3 sequence (DNA): TGTGCCAGTGCAGGGGGCTATCAGCCCCAGCATTTT. Its translation is CASAGGYQPQHF.

This chain uses TRBV10-3 with TRBJ2-3; tentative D call: TRBD1 (5 bases). The V end was cut by 7 bases, the J end by 0 bases, with 23 bases between. Germline V gene lookup returns CDR1 ENHRY and CDR2 SYGVKD. The length of the CDR3 is 18 residues. Here the CDR3 reads CAITNEKFQGLSTDTQYF. The CDR3 nucleotides are TGTGCCATCACCAATGAAAAATTTCAGGGTCTTAGCACAGATACGCAGTATTTT.

The chain links TRBV7-5 to TRBJ2-1; whether TRBD2, the table's D call, matches the DNA was not checked. TRBV7-5 is deemed a pseudogene. This CDR3 comprises 22 residues. The CDR3 spells CARSLENPPGLAGGKVVYEQFF. Written as DNA, the CDR3 is TGTGCCAGAAGCTTAGAAAACCCCCCAGGACTAGCGGGAGGAAAGGTTGTCTATGAGCAGTTCTTC.

This clone turned up a few times. The chain carries TRBV6-5 and TRBJ1-1; perhaps TRBD1 as D (6 bases). Between the trimmed V and J ends, which lost 6 bases and 1 base, there was a span of 12 bases. The CDR3 spans 14 residues. Germline assignment: CDR1 MNHEY and CDR2 SVGAGI. The CDR3 DNA follows: TGTGCCAGCAGACCCGGACAGACGAACACTGAAGCTTTCTTT. Encoded protein: CASRPGQTNTEAFF.

The chain couples TRBV19 to TRBJ2-1, with 10 positions matching TRBD1. The V gene's germline CDR1 is LNHDA and CDR2 SQIVND (reference sequence). J gave up 8 bases and V 9 bases, and 7 bases lay outside the gene matches. The CDR3 loop spans 13 amino acids. The CDR3: CASAGTGVDEQFF. CDR3 sequence (DNA): TGTGCCAGCGCCGGGACAGGGGTCGATGAGCAGTTCTTC.

Points on this clone: The identical CDR3 is also encoded by other nucleotide sequences in the sample. The chain uses TRBV5-1 and TRBJ2-7; TRBD2 agrees at 8 bases. Germline assignment: CDR1 SGHRS and CDR2 YFSETQ. Unmatched junction bases numbered 1, after V lost 1 base and J lost 1 base. The CDR3 runs 14 residues. The DNA of the CDR3 is TGCGCCAGCAGCTTGACTAGCGGTTCCTACGAGCAGTACTTC. It encodes CASSLTSGSYEQYF.

A word on this clone: An end of the junction differs from the germline gene, which may be a read error. The CDR3 region has the DNA TGTCCCAGCAGCCACAACCTACAGGGAAGGGCCGAGCAGTACTTC. Translating it yields CPSSHNLQGRAEQYF. This chain links TRBV7-9 with TRBJ2-7, with D maybe TRBD1 (6 bases). The CDR3 spans 15 residues. Per germline, CDR1 SEHNR and CDR2 FQNEAQ (reference sequence).

This clone was counted between two and nine times. V and J are TRBV28 and TRBJ1-2; TRBD1 agrees at 12 bases. After removal of 6 bases from V and 7 bases from J, the junction contained 12 bases not matched to a gene. This CDR3 is built from 16 residues. From germline, CDR1 is MDHEN and CDR2 SYDVKM. The CDR3 loop is CASRGTGGSMDSGYTF. The CDR3 bases are TGTGCCAGCAGGGGGACAGGGGGCTCGATGGATTCTGGCTACACCTTC.

The V gene is TRBV5-4, the J gene TRBJ2-3; D is perhaps TRBD1 (5 bases). The CDR3 is 13 residues long. Germline V gives CDR1 SGHNT, CDR2 YYREEE (reference sequence). Trimming took 4 bases from V and 6 from J, leaving 12 bases between them. As DNA, the CDR3 is TGTGCCAGCAGCCTGCTTGGGGCTGATACGCAGTATTTT. Amino acid sequence: CASSLLGADTQYF.